These 17 T cell receptor beta chains originate from one sample sequenced in a study of response to subunit inactivated influenza vaccine. MiXCR was run by TCRdb on the RT-PCR reads, yielding one entry per CDR3 protein. This sample has approximately 520,000 distinct CDR3 sequences, with around 25% found just once. Sequenced here: CD4+ T cells sorted from PBMCs, sampled 5 days after vaccination. The source is a man in his fifties or sixties who received an inactivated influenza vaccine.

This clonotype appeared a few times. The chain joins TRBV20-1 to TRBJ1-6, with D hard to call. The CDR3 extends over 15 amino acids. V was cut by 0 bases and J by 8 bases, with 14 bases left in between. CDR1 is DFQATT, CDR2 SNEGSKA, per germline (reference sequence). CDR3 DNA sequence: TGCAGTGCTAGAGACGTCGGAGCCGCGTATTCACCCCTCCACTTT. Translation: CSARDVGAAYSPLHF.

This clonotype was observed a few times. The chain links TRBV20-1 to TRBJ2-1, with 9 bases that match TRBD1. Germline V lookup: CDR1 DFQATT, CDR2 SNEGSKA (reference sequence). The CDR3 totals 16 residues. With V trimmed by 0 bases and J by 8 bases, 11 bases remained unmatched. The DNA for the CDR3 is TGCAGTGCTAGAGACTTTAATGCTGACAGGGGGGATGAGCAGTTCTTC. It is translated as CSARDFNADRGDEQFF.

A few counts support this clonotype. The chain recombines TRBV27 with TRBJ2-6, with D tentatively TRBD2 (5 bases). Between the trimmed V and J ends, which lost 3 bases and 1 base, there was a span of 13 bases. This CDR3 contains 17 residues. In germline, CDR1 is MNHEY, CDR2 SMNVEV (reference sequence). The CDR3 spells CASSFLGSSSGANVLTF. CDR3 sequence (DNA): TGTGCCAGCAGTTTTTTGGGGAGCTCATCTGGGGCCAACGTCCTGACTTTC.

The chain carries TRBV29-1 and TRBJ1-2; no clear D gene. The CDR3 has 12 residues. Germline lookup yields CDR1 SQVTM and CDR2 ANQGSEA. Trimming removed 6 bases at V and 4 bases at J, with 12 bases between. CDR3 amino acids: CSVTDGRYGYTF. The CDR3 DNA reads TGCAGCGTGACGGACGGGCGCTATGGCTACACCTTC.

The chain recombines TRBV7-3 with TRBJ2-1; 16 positions agree with TRBD2. V dropped 5 bases and J dropped 9; count of bases not matched to a gene: 7. Germline V gene lookup returns CDR1 SGHTA and CDR2 FQGTGA. This CDR3 comprises 16 residues. The CDR3 nucleotides read TGTGCCAGCAGCCCCGGGACTAGCGGGAGGGCGACTGAGCAGTTCTTC. It yields the protein CASSPGTSGRATEQFF.

J is TRBJ2-5 and V is TRBV5-1; 16 bases fit TRBD2. The CDR3 runs 15 residues. The trim removed 7 bases at V and 6 bases at J, leaving 6 bases unmatched. The germline gives CDR1 SGHRS, CDR2 YFSETQ. The CDR3 DNA reads TGCGCCAGCCTGGGACTAGCGGGAGGGCTAAAGACCCAGTACTTC. Translating it yields CASLGLAGGLKTQYF.

The chain is built from TRBV3-1 and TRBJ1-1; the D gene is possibly TRBD1 (5 bases). The germline gives CDR1 LGHDT, CDR2 YNNKEL (reference sequence). V gave up 1 base and J gave up 5 bases, with 11 bases separating them. There are 14 residues in the CDR3. The CDR3 DNA reads TGTGCCAGCAGCCAAGTCCCAGGGCGGACTGAAGCTTTCTTT. This gives the protein CASSQVPGRTEAFF. Full variable domain (missing parts from reference TRBV3-1 and TRBJ1-1): DTAVSQTPKYLVTQMGNDKSIKCEQNLGHDTMYWYKQDSKKFLKIMFSYNNKELIINETVPNRFSPKSPDKAHLNLHINSLELGDSAVYFCASSQVPGRTEAFFGQGTRLTVV.

The V and J genes are TRBV5-1 and TRBJ2-1; D is undetermined. This CDR3 contains 13 residues. Germline V gene sequence: CDR1 SGHRS, CDR2 YFSETQ. Trimming removed 6 bases at V and 5 bases at J, with 12 bases between. The DNA of the CDR3 is TGCGCCAGCAAGCCCCTAGGGAACAATGAGCAGTTCTTC. It is translated as CASKPLGNNEQFF.

This chain joins TRBV12-3 or TRBV12-4 and TRBJ2-7; maybe TRBD2 (6 bases). The CDR3 runs to 15 residues. Trimming removed 3 bases at V and 5 bases at J, with 17 bases between. The CDR3 coding sequence is TGTGCCAGCAGTTTTAGTCTCCCTAGCGCCCACGAGCAGTACTTC. Residues: CASSFSLPSAHEQYF.

This clonotype was seen only a few times. The J gene is TRBJ2-1, the V gene TRBV12-3 or TRBV12-4, with D possibly being TRBD1 or TRBD2 (5 bases each). The CDR3 spans 12 residues. With 7 bases removed from V and 13 bases from J, the gap between germline ends came to 17 bases. CDR3 sequence reads: CASTRRERQQFF. DNA for the CDR3: TGTGCCAGCACTCGCAGGGAGAGGCAACAGTTCTTC.

V usage is TRBV20-1 and J usage is TRBJ2-3, with no clear D. Germline values: CDR1 DFQATT, CDR2 SNEGSKA (reference sequence). This CDR3 has 12 amino acids. Trimming pared 0 bases from V and 3 bases from J, leaving 4 bases between. CDR3 in amino acids: CSARDWTDTQYF. CDR3 DNA sequence: TGCAGTGCTAGAGATTGGACAGATACGCAGTATTTT.

The table lists this clonotype with a count of one. The gene calls are TRBV6-5 and TRBJ1-2; TRBD1 agrees at 8 bases. The CDR3 length is 18 residues. From germline, CDR1 is MNHEY and CDR2 SVGAGI. Unmatched junction bases numbered 12, after V lost 2 bases and J lost 1 base. CDR3 in amino acids: CASSYGRQGRLLNYGYTF. DNA for the CDR3: TGTGCCAGCAGTTACGGGCGACAGGGGCGCTTACTTAACTATGGCTACACCTTC.

V is TRBV7-2 and J is TRBJ2-5; D possibly corresponds to TRBD1 (7 bases). The CDR3 sequence is 13 residues long. The V and J ends lost 5 bases and 10 bases respectively, with 17 bases between them. The V gene's germline CDR1 is SGHTA and CDR2 FQGNSA. CDR3 sequence (DNA): TGTGCCAGCAGCGTAGACAGGGAGGTTGTCCAGTACTTC. This gives the protein CASSVDREVVQYF. Using reference TRBV7-2 and TRBJ2-5 for the parts outside the CDR3, the full variable domain is GAGVSQSPSNKVTEKGKDVELRCDPISGHTALYWYRQSLGQGLEFLIYFQGNSAPDKSGLPSDRFSAERTGGSVSTLTIQRTQQEDSAVYLCASSVDREVVQYFGPGTRLLVL.

The genes are TRBV29-1 and TRBJ1-2; a possible D gene is TRBD1 (5 bases). CDR1 and CDR2 (germline): SQVTM, ANQGSEA. This CDR3 is built from 14 residues. V lost 6 bases, J lost 5 bases, and 19 bases lay in between. The CDR3 loop reads CSVLDSIRAYGYTF. The DNA of the CDR3 is TGCAGCGTCCTCGACAGTATTCGGGCTTATGGCTACACCTTC.

This clonotype has only a few counts. The chain couples TRBV5-6 to TRBJ1-2; no clear D gene. Trimming left V 0 bases short and J 4 bases short, with 10 bases between. Per germline, CDR1 SGHDT and CDR2 YYEEEE. The CDR3 has 14 amino acids. The CDR3 DNA follows: TGTGCCAGCAGCTTGGGCCGCTCGGGCTATGGCTACACCTTC. Translated, it gives CASSLGRSGYGYTF.

This clonotype was observed a few times. The gene calls are TRBV20-1 and TRBJ2-7; the D gene is possibly TRBD2 (5 bases). Germline V lookup: CDR1 DFQATT, CDR2 SNEGSKA (reference sequence). The CDR3 runs 14 residues. With 6 bases removed from V and 4 bases from J, the gap between germline ends came to 19 bases. The CDR3: CSAPRSGLDYEQYF. For the CDR3, the DNA is TGCAGTGCACCGCGGAGCGGTCTAGATTACGAGCAGTACTTC.

In its sample, this clonotype was seen a few times. V gene TRBV12-3 or TRBV12-4 combines with J gene TRBJ2-3; no clear D gene. CDR3 length: 14 residues. V was pared by 1 base and J by 5 bases, with 10 bases between. As DNA, the CDR3 is TGTGCCAGCAGTTTAGACCAGAGTTTAGATACGCAGTATTTT. It specifies CASSLDQSLDTQYF.